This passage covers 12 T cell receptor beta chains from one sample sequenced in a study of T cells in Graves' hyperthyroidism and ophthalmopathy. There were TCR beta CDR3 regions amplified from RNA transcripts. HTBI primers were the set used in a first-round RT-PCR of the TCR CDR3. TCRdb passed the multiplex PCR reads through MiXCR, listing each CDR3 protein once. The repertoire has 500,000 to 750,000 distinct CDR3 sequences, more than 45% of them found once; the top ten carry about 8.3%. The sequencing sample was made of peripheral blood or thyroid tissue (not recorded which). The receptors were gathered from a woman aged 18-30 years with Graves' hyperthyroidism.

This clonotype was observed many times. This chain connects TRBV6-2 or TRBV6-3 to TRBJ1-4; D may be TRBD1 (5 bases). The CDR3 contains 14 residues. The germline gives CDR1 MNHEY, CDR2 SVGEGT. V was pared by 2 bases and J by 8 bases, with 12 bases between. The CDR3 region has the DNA TGTGCCAGCAGTTACGAAGGGGACTCGGAAAAACTGTTTTTT. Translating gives CASSYEGDSEKLFF.

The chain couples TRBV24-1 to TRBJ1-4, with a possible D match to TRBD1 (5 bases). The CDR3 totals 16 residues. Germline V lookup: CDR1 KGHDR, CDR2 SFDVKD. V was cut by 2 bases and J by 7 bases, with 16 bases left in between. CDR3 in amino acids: CATSDSPGKGSEKLFF. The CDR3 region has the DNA TGTGCCACCAGTGATTCGCCAGGGAAGGGAAGTGAAAAACTGTTTTTT.

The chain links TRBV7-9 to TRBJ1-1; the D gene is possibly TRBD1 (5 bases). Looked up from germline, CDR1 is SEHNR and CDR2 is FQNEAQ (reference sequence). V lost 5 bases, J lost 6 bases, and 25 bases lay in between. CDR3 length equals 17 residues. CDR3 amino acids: CASSRPGTAFVMAEAFF. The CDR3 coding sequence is TGTGCCAGCAGCCGCCCCGGGACCGCGTTCGTAATGGCTGAAGCTTTCTTT. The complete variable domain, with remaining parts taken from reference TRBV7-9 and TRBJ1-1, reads DTGVSQNPRHKITKRGQNVTFRCDPISEHNRLYWYRQTLGQGPEFLTYFQNEAQLEKSRLLSDRFSAERPKGSFSTLEIQRTEQGDSAMYLCASSRPGTAFVMAEAFFGQGTRLTVV.

The CDR3 DNA reads TGTGCCCTCTCCGGGACTAGATACCACGAGCAGTACTTC. It translates to CALSGTRYHEQYF. V usage is TRBV7-9 and J usage is TRBJ2-7; TRBD2 matches 8 bases. This CDR3 has 13 residues. In germline, CDR1 is SEHNR, CDR2 FQNEAQ (reference sequence). Losses at the gene ends were 11 bases for V and 5 bases for J; bases not matched to a gene: 11.

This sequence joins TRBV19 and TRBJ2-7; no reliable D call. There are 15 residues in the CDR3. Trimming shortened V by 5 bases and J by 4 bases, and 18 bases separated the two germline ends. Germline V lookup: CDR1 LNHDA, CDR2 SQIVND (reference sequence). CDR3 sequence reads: CASSSVTGYDYEQYF. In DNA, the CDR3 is TGTGCCAGTAGTTCCGTGACTGGATACGATTACGAGCAGTACTTC.

The CDR3 reads CASSQGQISSPLHF. DNA for the CDR3: TGTGCCAGCAGCCAGGGACAGATAAGTTCACCCCTCCACTTT. The chain links TRBV7-2 to TRBJ1-6, with 7 nucleotides matching TRBD1. The J segment lost 9 bases and the V segment lost 5 bases, leaving 7 bases of the junction unmatched. CDR1 is SGHTA, CDR2 FQGNSA, per germline. This CDR3 spans 14 amino acids.

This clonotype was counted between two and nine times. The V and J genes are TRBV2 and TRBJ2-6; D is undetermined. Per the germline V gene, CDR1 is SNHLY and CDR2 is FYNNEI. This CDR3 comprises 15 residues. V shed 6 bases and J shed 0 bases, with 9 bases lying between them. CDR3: CASRHRSSGANVLTF. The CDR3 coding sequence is TGTGCCAGCAGACACAGATCCTCTGGGGCCAACGTCCTGACTTTC.

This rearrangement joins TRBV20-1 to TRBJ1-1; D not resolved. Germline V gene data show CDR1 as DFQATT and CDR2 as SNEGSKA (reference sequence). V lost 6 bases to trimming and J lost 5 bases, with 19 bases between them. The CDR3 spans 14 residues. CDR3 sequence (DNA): TGCAGTGCACGACTAGCGGGAGGCGGAACTGAAGCTTTCTTT. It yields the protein CSARLAGGGTEAFF.

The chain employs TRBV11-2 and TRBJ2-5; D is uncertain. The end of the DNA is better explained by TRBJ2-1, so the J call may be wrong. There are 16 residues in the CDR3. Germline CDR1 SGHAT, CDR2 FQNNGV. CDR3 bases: TGTGCCAGCAGCATGAGACGCGATAGCTCCTACAATGAGCAGTTCTTC. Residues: CASSMRRDSSYNEQFF.

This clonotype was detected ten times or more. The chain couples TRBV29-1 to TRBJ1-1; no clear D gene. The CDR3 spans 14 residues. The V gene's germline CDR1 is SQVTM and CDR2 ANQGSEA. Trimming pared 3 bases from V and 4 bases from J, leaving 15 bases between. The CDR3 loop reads CSVDTDSTLTEAFF. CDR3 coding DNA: TGCAGCGTTGATACAGACTCAACCCTCACTGAAGCTTTCTTT.

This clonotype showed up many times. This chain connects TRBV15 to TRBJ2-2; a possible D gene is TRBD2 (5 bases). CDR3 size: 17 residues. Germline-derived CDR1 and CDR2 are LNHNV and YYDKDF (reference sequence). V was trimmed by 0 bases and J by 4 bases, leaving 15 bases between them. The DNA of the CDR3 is TGTGCCACCAGCAGAGATTTGGGGAGCTGGAGCACCGGGGAGCTGTTTTTT. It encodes CATSRDLGSWSTGELFF. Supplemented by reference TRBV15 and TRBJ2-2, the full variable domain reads DAMVIQNPRYQVTQFGKPVTLSCSQTLNHNVMYWYQQKSSQAPKLLFHYYDKDFNNEADTPDNFQSRRPNTSFCFLDIRSPGLGDTAMYLCATSRDLGSWSTGELFFGEGSRLTVL.

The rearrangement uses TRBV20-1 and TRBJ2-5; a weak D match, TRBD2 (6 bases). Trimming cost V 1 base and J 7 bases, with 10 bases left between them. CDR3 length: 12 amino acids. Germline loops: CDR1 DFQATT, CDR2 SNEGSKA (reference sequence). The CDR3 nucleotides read TGCAGTGCTAGAGTTGGGCGGGGGACCCAGTACTTC. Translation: CSARVGRGTQYF.